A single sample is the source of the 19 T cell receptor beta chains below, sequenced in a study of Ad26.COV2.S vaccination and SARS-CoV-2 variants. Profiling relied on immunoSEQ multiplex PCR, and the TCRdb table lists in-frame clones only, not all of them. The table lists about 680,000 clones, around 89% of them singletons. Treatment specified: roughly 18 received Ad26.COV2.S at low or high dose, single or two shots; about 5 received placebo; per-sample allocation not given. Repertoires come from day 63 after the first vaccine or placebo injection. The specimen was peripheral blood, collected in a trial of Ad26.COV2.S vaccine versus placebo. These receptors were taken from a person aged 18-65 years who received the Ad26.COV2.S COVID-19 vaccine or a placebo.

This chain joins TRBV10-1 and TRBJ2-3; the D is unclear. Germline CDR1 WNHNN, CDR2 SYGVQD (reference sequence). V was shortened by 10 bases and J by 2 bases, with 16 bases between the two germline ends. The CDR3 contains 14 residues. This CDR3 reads CATEDPIDTDTQYF. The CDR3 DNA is TGCGCCACCGAGGACCCGATCGACACAGATACGCAGTATTTT.

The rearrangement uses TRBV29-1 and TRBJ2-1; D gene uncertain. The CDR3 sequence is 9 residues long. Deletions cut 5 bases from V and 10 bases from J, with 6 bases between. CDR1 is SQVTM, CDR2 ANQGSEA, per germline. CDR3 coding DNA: TGCAGCGTTTCTAAGGAGCAGTTCTTC. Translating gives CSVSKEQFF.

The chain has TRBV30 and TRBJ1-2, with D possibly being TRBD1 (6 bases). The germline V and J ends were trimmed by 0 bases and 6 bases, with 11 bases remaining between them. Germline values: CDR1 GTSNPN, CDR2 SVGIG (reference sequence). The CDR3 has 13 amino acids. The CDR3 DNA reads TGTGCCTGGAGTGTAACAGGGACGGATGGCTACACCTTC. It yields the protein CAWSVTGTDGYTF.

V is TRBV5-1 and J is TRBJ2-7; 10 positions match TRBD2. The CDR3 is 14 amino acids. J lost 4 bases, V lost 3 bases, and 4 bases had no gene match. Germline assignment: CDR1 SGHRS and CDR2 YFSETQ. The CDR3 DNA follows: TGCGCCAGCAGCTCATCTAGCGGGAGTTACGAGCAGTACTTC. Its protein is CASSSSSGSYEQYF.

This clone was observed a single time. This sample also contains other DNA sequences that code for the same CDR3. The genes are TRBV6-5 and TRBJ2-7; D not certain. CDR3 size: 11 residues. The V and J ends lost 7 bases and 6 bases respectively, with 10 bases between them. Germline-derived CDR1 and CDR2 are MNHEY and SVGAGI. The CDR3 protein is CASTQGGEQYF. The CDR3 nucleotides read TGTGCCAGCACCCAAGGTGGCGAGCAGTACTTC.

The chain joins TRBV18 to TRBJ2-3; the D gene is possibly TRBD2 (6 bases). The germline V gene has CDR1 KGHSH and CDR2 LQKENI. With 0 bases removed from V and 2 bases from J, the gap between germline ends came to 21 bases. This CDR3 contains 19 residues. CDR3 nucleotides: TGTGCCAGCTCACCACCCCCCGGGAGCCGCCCTACTTTCACAGATACGCAGTATTTT. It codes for CASSPPPGSRPTFTDTQYF.

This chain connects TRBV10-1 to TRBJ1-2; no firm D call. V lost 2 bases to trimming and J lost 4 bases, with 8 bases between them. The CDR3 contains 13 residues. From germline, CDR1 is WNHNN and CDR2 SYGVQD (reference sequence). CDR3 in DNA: TGCGCCAGCAGTGAGGCAGGCTCCTATGGCTACACCTTC. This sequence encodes CASSEAGSYGYTF.

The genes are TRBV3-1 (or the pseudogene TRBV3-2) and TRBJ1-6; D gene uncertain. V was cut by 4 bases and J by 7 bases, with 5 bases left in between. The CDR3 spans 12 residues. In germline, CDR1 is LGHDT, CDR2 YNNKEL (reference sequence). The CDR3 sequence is CASSPPNSPLHF. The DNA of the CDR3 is TGTGCCAGCAGCCCCCCCAATTCACCCCTCCACTTT.

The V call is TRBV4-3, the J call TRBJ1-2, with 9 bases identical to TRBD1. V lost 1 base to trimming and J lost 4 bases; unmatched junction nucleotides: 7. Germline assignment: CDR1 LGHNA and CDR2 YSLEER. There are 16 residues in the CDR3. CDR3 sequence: CASSQGRDRAGYGYTF. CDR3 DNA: TGCGCCAGCAGCCAAGGCAGGGACAGGGCTGGCTATGGCTACACCTTC.

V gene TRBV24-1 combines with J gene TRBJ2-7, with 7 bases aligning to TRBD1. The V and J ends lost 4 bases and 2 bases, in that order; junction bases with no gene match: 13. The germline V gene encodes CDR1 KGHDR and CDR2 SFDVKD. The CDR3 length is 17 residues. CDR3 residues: CATSEGTAKLPTYEQYF. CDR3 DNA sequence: TGTGCCACCAGTGAAGGGACAGCAAAACTCCCGACCTACGAGCAGTACTTC.

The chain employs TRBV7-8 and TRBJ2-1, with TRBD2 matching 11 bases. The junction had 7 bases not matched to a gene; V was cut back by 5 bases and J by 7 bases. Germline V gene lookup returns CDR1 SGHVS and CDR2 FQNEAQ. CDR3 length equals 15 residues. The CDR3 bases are TGTGCCAGCAGCCAGCTAGCGGGGGGAGTTAATGAGCAGTTCTTC. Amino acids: CASSQLAGGVNEQFF.

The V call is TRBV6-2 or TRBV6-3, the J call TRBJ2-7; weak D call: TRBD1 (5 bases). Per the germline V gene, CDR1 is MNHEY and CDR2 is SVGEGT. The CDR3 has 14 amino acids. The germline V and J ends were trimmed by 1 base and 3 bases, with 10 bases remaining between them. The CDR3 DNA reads TGTGCCAGCAGTTACTTCAGGGATCTCTACGAGCAGTACTTC. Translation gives CASSYFRDLYEQYF.

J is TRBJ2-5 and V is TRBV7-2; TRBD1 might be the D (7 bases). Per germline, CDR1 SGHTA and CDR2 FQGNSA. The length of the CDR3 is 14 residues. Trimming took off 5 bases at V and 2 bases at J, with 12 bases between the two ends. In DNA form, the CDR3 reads TGTGCCAGCAGCGGAGGGACAGATCAAGAGACCCAGTACTTC. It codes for CASSGGTDQETQYF.

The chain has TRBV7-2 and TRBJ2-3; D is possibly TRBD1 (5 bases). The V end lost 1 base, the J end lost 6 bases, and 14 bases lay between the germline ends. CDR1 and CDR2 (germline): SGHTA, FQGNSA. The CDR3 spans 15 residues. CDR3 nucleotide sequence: TGTGCCAGCAGCTTAGGGGGCAGCGTACCGGATACGCAGTATTTT. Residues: CASSLGGSVPDTQYF.

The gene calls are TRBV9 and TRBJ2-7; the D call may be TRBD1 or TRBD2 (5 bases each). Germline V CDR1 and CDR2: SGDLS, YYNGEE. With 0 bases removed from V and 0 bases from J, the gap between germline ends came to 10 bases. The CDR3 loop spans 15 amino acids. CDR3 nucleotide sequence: TGTGCCAGCAGCGTAGCTACGGGGCCCTCCTACGAGCAGTACTTC. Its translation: CASSVATGPSYEQYF.

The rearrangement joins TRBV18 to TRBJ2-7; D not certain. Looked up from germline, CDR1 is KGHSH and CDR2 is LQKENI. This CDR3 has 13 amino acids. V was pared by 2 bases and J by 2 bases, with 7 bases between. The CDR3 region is CASSPSDTYEQYF. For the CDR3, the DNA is TGTGCCAGCTCACCAAGTGACACCTACGAGCAGTACTTC.

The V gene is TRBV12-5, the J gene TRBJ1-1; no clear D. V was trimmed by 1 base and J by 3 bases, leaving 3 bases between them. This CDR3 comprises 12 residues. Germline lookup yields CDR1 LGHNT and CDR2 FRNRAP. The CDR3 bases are TGTGCTAGTGGTTTGGGATACACTGAAGCTTTCTTT. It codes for CASGLGYTEAFF. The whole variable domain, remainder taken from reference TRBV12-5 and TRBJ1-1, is DARVTQTPRHKVTEMGQEVTMRCQPILGHNTVFWYRQTMMQGLELLAYFRNRAPLDDSGMPKDRFSAEMPDATLATLKIQPSEPRDSAVYFCASGLGYTEAFFGQGTRLTVV.

The CDR3 nucleotides read TGCGCCACCTGGGACAGATATACAGATACGCAGTATTTT. Translation: CATWDRYTDTQYF. This chain joins TRBV5-1 and TRBJ2-3, with 7 bases fitting TRBD1. V shed 9 bases, J shed 3 bases, and the junction held 7 bases outside the gene matches. The CDR3 totals 13 residues. Germline V gene sequence: CDR1 SGHRS, CDR2 YFSETQ. Full variable domain (remainder filled in from reference TRBV5-1 and TRBJ2-3): KAGVTQTPRYLIKTRGQQVTLSCSPISGHRSVSWYQQTPGQGLQFLFEYFSETQRNKGNFPGRFSGRQFSNSRSEMNVSTLELGDSALYLCATWDRYTDTQYFGPGTRLTVL.

The CDR3 DNA is TGTGCCAGCAGCACCCCGGGTTGGGGGTCCGGGAACATTCAGTACTTC. It is translated as CASSTPGWGSGNIQYF. The V gene is TRBV5-5, the J gene TRBJ2-4, with D tentatively TRBD1 or TRBD2 (5 bases each). The CDR3 is 16 amino acids. V dropped 4 bases and J dropped 7 bases, with 21 bases sitting between them. From germline, CDR1 is SGHKS and CDR2 YYEKEE (reference sequence).